This TCR beta chain was found in a study of T-cell memory formation after mild COVID-19. About the research overall: TCR clusters mostly belonged to single donors.

Overall study results and limits: Contracting CD4+ clones lay largely in CM and EM, with CD8+ ones residing in EMRA. Second-wave clones reaching peak frequency on day 37 lacked confirmed SARS-CoV-2 specificity.

For this clonotype: Its antigen is as yet unknown.

The V and J ends lost 6 bases and 5 bases, in that order; junction bases with no gene match: 6. There are 14 residues in the CDR3. Looked up from germline, CDR1 is MNHNY and CDR2 is SVGAGI (reference sequence). MiXCR was run by TCRdb on the 5' RACE reads, yielding one entry per CDR3 protein. The table includes 300,000 to 350,000 distinct CDR3 sequences, roughly 13% detected once. This chain joins TRBV6-6 and TRBJ1-1, with TRBD1 matching over 10 bases. Sequencing used PBMCs or a T cell subset sorted from them (not recorded which). The sequence was collected from a man between 18 and 35 years old who had mild COVID-19 (a few samples of this study predate the infection). Cell type and time point are not known. CDR3 nucleotide sequence: TGTGCCAGCAGCCCGGGACAGGGGTGGACTGAAGCTTTCTTT. Translation gives CASSPGQGWTEAFF.